A selection of T cell receptor beta chains follows, all from one sample in a study of T cell responses to AZD1222 COVID-19 vaccine. The table came from immunoSEQ multiplex PCR; TCRdb's copy has only in-frame clones and leaves some out. The profile covers 200,000 or so clones, with about 94% appearing a single time and about 1% taken by the ten largest. The starting material was peripheral blood, obtained 28 days after the second AZD1222 dose. The source is an adult who received the AZD1222 COVID-19 vaccine. Each CDR3 is given with its conserved first and last residue. The D gene is left open where the match is weak. Clone size is stated in some rows and not others, as once, few, many or a class when expanded.

v_call	j_call	d_call	clone_size	cdr3_length	cdr3_aa	cdr3_nt
TRBV7-6	TRBJ1-1	-	-	14	CASSLGLGNTEAFF	TGTGCCAGCAGCTTAGGATTGGGAAACACTGAAGCTTTCTTT
TRBV7-9	TRBJ1-1	-	-	14	CAFQLQVRGAEAFF	TGTGCCTTCCAGTTACAGGTGCGGGGAGCTGAAGCTTTCTTT
TRBV5-6	TRBJ1-1	-	-	13	CASSLPENTEAFF	TGTGCCAGCAGCTTGCCTGAAAACACTGAAGCTTTCTTT
TRBV6-5	TRBJ2-1	-	once	11	CASTRQGEQFF	TGTGCCAGCACGCGGCAGGGTGAGCAGTTCTTC
TRBV14	TRBJ2-3	-	-	16	CASSQDWGVFADTQYF	TGTGCCAGCAGCCAAGATTGGGGGGTCTTCGCAGATACGCAGTATTTT
TRBV11-2	TRBJ1-6	-	-	16	CASSLGVRGYNSPLHF	TGTGCCAGCAGCTTAGGTGTTAGGGGTTATAATTCACCCCTCCACTTT
TRBV29-1	TRBJ1-1	TRBD1	-	12	CSARTGGTEAFF	TGCAGCGCCCGGACAGGGGGCACTGAAGCTTTCTTT
TRBV5-4	TRBJ2-7	-	-	13	CASSIRGGDEQYF	TGTGCCAGCAGCATTCGAGGGGGGGACGAGCAGTACTTC
TRBV28	TRBJ1-2	-	-	13	CASSLDLGQAFTF	TGTGCCAGCAGTTTAGATCTCGGGCAGGCGTTCACCTTC
TRBV12-3/TRBV12-4	TRBJ1-2	-	-	13	CASLAGWNYGYTF	TGTGCCTCACTGGCAGGGTGGAACTATGGCTACACCTTC
TRBV2	TRBJ2-7	TRBD2	-	13	CASSRDSPSGEYF	TGTGCCAGCAGCAGAGACTCTCCTAGCGGGGAGTACTTC
TRBV5-1	TRBJ2-7	-	-	13	CASSLLASYEQYF	TGCGCCAGCAGCTTACTGGCGTCCTACGAGCAGTACTTC
TRBV19	TRBJ1-4	-	-	13	CASSRETNEKLFF	TGTGCCAGTAGCAGGGAGACTAATGAAAAACTGTTTTTT
TRBV7-8	TRBJ2-5	-	-	12	CASRGRDETQYF	TGTGCCAGCCGGGGCAGGGATGAGACCCAGTACTTC
TRBV21-1	TRBJ1-1	-	-	14	CASSNKWVTLGAFF	TGTGCCAGCAGCAACAAATGGGTGACCCTTGGGGCTTTCTTT
TRBV7-9	TRBJ1-4	-	-	15	CASTIRGGENEKLFF	TGTGCCAGCACCATCCGGGGGGGCGAAAATGAAAAACTGTTTTTT
TRBV5-1	TRBJ2-7	-	-	12	CASSFNHYEQYF	TGCGCCAGCAGCTTTAACCACTACGAGCAGTACTTC
TRBV5-6	TRBJ1-4	-	-	14	CASSWRGTLEKLFF	TGTGCCAGCAGCTGGAGGGGCACTTTGGAAAAACTGTTTTTT
TRBV15	TRBJ2-1	-	-	13	CATSRGSFSEQFF	TGTGCCACCAGCAGAGGGTCCTTCAGTGAGCAGTTCTTC
TRBV2	TRBJ2-7	TRBD1	-	13	CASSGTGGIEQYF	TGTGCCAGCAGTGGGACAGGGGGGATCGAGCAGTACTTC